This T cell receptor beta chain was sequenced during a study of CD8 T cells in ankylosing spondylitis. Worth noting for this clonotype: The antigen remains unidentified.

General study findings and limits: Disease-linked clones bore a CD8+ phenotype and were relatively rare in peripheral blood. Earlier studies detected some motif variants in reactive arthritis synovial fluid and blood.

Researchers built TCR beta libraries using quantitative 5'-RACE with molecular barcodes. TCRdb reprocessed the 5' RACE reads via MiXCR and lists one record per CDR3 protein. The repertoire holds 50,000 to 70,000 distinct CDR3 sequences, with under 7.5% as singletons. This CDR3 contains 12 residues. Trimming left V 3 bases short and J 5 bases short, with 8 bases between. The germline CDR1 and CDR2 sequences are KGHSH and LQKENI. The receptor was isolated from a male donor with ankylosing spondylitis. Sequenced material: synovial fluid, either unsorted or a sorted T cell fraction (not recorded which). The genes are TRBV18 and TRBJ2-7; no reliable D call. This CDR3 reads CASSPAIHEQYF. Written as DNA, the CDR3 is TGTGCCAGCTCACCGGCGATACACGAGCAGTACTTC.